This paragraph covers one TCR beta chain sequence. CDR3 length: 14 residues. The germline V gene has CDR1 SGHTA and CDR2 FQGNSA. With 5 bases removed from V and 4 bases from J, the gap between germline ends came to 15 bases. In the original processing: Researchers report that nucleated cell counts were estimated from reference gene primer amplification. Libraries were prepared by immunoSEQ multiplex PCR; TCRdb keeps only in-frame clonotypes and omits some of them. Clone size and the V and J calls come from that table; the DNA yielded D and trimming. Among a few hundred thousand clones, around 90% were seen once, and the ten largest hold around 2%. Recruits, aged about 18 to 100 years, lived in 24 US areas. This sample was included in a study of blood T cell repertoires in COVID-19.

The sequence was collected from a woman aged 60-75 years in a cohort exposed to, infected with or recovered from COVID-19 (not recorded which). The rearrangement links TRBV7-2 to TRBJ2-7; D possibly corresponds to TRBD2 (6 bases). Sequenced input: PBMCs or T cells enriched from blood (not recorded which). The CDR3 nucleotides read TGTGCCAGCAGCCCGGGGACTCGCACTTACGAGCAGTACTTC. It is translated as CASSPGTRTYEQYF.